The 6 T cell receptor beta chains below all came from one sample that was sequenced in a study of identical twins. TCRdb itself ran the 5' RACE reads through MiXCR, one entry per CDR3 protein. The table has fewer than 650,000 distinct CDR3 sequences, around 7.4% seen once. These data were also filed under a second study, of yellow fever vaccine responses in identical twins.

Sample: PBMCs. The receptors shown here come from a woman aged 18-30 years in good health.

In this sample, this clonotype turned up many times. This chain's CDR3 is CASSLREQSSSGNTIYF. CDR3 sequence (DNA): TGCGCCAGCAGCCTTCGGGAACAGTCGAGCTCTGGAAACACCATATATTTT. V gene TRBV5-1 combines with J gene TRBJ1-3; the D is unclear. The length of the CDR3 is 17 residues. In germline, CDR1 is SGHRS, CDR2 YFSETQ. V lost 4 bases and J 0 bases, leaving 17 bases between the germline ends.

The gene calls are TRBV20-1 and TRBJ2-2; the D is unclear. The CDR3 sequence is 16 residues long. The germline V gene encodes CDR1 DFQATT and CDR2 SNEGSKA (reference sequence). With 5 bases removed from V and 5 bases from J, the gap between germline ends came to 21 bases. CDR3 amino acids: CSAASDPGTVTGELFF. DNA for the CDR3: TGCAGTGCTGCCTCCGACCCCGGTACGGTGACCGGGGAGCTGTTTTTT.

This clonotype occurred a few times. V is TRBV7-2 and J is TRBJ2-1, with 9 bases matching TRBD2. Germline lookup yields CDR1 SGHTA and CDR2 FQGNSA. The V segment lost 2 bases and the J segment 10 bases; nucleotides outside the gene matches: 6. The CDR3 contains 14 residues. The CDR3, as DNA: TGTGCCAGCAGCTTATTCCTAGCGGGACAGGAGCAGTTCTTC. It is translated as CASSLFLAGQEQFF. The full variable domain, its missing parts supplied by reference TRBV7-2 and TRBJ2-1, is GAGVSQSPSNKVTEKGKDVELRCDPISGHTALYWYRQSLGQGLEFLIYFQGNSAPDKSGLPSDRFSAERTGGSVSTLTIQRTQQEDSAVYLCASSLFLAGQEQFFGPGTRLTVL.

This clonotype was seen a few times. In DNA, the CDR3 is TGTGCCAGCAGAAGTTATGAGGGAGGAACCGGGGAGCTGTTTTTT. Translating it yields CASRSYEGGTGELFF. The chain has TRBV27 and TRBJ2-2, with a weak D call TRBD2 (6 bases). The ends were cut back, 6 bases at V and 5 bases at J, with 16 bases in the middle. The germline CDR1 and CDR2 sequences are MNHEY and SMNVEV (reference sequence). The CDR3 extends over 15 amino acids.

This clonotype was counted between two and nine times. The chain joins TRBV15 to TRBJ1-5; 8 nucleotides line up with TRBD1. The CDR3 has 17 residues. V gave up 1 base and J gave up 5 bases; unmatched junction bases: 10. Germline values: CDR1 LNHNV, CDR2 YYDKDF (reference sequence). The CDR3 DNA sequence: TGTGCCACCAGCAGAGGAGTAACAGGGGGAGTCGATCAGCCCCAGCATTTT. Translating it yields CATSRGVTGGVDQPQHF. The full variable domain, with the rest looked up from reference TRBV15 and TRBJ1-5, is DAMVIQNPRYQVTQFGKPVTLSCSQTLNHNVMYWYQQKSSQAPKLLFHYYDKDFNNEADTPDNFQSRRPNTSFCFLDIRSPGLGDTAMYLCATSRGVTGGVDQPQHFGDGTRLSIL.

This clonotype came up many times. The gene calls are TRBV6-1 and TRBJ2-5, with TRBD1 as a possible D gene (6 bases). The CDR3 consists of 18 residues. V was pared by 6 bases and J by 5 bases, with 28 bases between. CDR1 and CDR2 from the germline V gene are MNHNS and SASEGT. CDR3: CASRPLTGNRQMEETQYF. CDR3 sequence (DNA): TGTGCCAGCAGACCCCTCACAGGGAATCGGCAAATGGAGGAGACCCAGTACTTC.